This TCR beta chain was obtained from a study of cytomegalovirus exposure and HLA in healthy donors. Study-wide results and limits: A later analysis linked about 17,000 TCR beta sequences to HLA alleles at 0.05 false discovery rate.

PCR was performed using 60 Vbeta and 13 Jbeta primers. TCRdb keeps only in-frame clones here, not all; method: immunoSEQ multiplex PCR. The sample has 100,000 or so clones, 70% to 75% seen once; the top ten hold roughly 1.2%. A note on this clone: Antigen specificity is unknown. At one end the junction does not follow the germline gene, possibly because of a read error.

Germline V gene lookup returns CDR1 SEHNR and CDR2 FQNEAQ (reference sequence). The CDR3 contains 14 residues. The study sampled nominally healthy donors, though unrecorded immune exposures were likely. J is TRBJ1-1 and V is TRBV7-9; possibly TRBD1 for D (5 bases). This clonotype was sampled from a man in his forties in good health and CMV-seronegative. Sequencing input: PBMCs. The chain's CDR3 is CSSSLRDLNTEAFF. CDR3 sequence (DNA): TGTTCCAGCAGCTTACGGGACTTGAACACTGAAGCTTTCTTT.